What follows are 14 T cell receptor beta chains derived from one specimen sequenced in a study of PD-L1 blockade in urothelial cancer. Sequencing used immunoSEQ multiplex PCR; TCRdb keeps in-frame clones, though not all of them. The repertoire has 70,000 to 90,000 clones, around 80% of them found once; the top ten carry approximately 9.5%. The specimen was PBMCs, collected around atezolizumab (anti-PD-L1) treatment. All receptors come from an older man with urothelial cancer.

This clone is a singleton in its sample. This chain connects TRBV6-6 to TRBJ1-1; weak D call: TRBD1 (5 bases). This CDR3 has 14 residues. The V and J ends lost 4 bases and 6 bases respectively, with 15 bases between them. Looked up from germline, CDR1 is MNHNY and CDR2 is SVGAGI (reference sequence). As DNA, the CDR3 is TGTGCCAGCAGTTCCTTAAGCAGGGTCCCTGAAGCTTTCTTT. Translation gives CASSSLSRVPEAFF.

This clone was seen just once. CDR3 coding DNA: TGTGCCAGCAGACCAGGGGACAGTCTACAAGAGACCCAGTACTTC. Its protein is CASRPGDSLQETQYF. The V gene is TRBV11-2, the J gene TRBJ2-5; 7 nucleotides agree with TRBD1. CDR3 length: 15 amino acids. The germline gives CDR1 SGHAT, CDR2 FQNNGV. The V gene end was trimmed by 6 bases and the J gene end by 2 bases; junction bases not matched to a gene: 9.

The rearrangement links TRBV21-1 to TRBJ2-5; TRBD2 is the table's D call, not checked against the DNA. TRBV21-1 is annotated as a pseudogene. CDR3 length equals 16 residues. CDR3 nucleotide sequence: TGTGCCAGCAGCAAAGCAACAACGGACTTAGAAGAGACCCAGTACTTC. The encoded protein is CASSKATTDLEETQYF.

The chain carries TRBV11-2 and TRBJ2-3; no definite D call. Germline V CDR1 and CDR2: SGHAT, FQNNGV. The V gene lost 3 bases and the J gene lost 5 bases, with 9 bases spanning the gap. The CDR3 sequence is 13 residues long. The CDR3 nucleotides read TGTGCCAGCAGCTTGTCTTCAGGAGATACGCAGTATTTT. Its translation is CASSLSSGDTQYF. Together with reference TRBV11-2 and TRBJ2-3, the CDR3 gives the full variable domain: EAGVAQSPRYKIIEKRQSVAFWCNPISGHATLYWYQQILGQGPKLLIQFQNNGVVDDSQLPKDRFSAERLKGVDSTLKIQPAKLEDSAVYLCASSLSSGDTQYFGPGTRLTVL.

This rearrangement joins TRBV29-1 to TRBJ2-1; TRBD1 matches 9 bases. CDR1 SQVTM and CDR2 ANQGSEA come from the germline V gene. J gave up 4 bases and V 6 bases, and 13 bases lay outside the gene matches. This CDR3 is built from 16 residues. The DNA for the CDR3 is TGCAGCGTGACCCCGCCGGGACAGGGCACATACAATGAGCAGTTCTTC. This encodes CSVTPPGQGTYNEQFF.

The CDR3 nucleotides read TGTGCCAGCAGCGCGGGGACAGCCTCAGAAGGGTATGAAAAACTGTTTTTT. Amino acids: CASSAGTASEGYEKLFF. The V and J genes are TRBV5-4 and TRBJ1-4, with 7 bases lining up with TRBD1. This CDR3 comprises 17 residues. V was pared by 4 bases and J by 6 bases, with 15 bases of the junction left unmatched. The V gene's germline CDR1 is SGHNT and CDR2 YYREEE (reference sequence). Together with reference TRBV5-4 and TRBJ1-4, the CDR3 gives the full variable domain: ETGVTQSPTHLIKTRGQQVTLRCSSQSGHNTVSWYQQALGQGPQFIFQYYREEENGRGNFPPRFSGLQFPNYSSELNVNALELDDSALYLCASSAGTASEGYEKLFFGSGTQLSVL.

CDR3 nucleotides: TGTGCCTACACTTGGGGGGTGGGCACTGAAGCTTTCTTT. Translated: CAYTWGVGTEAFF. The chain carries TRBV30 and TRBJ1-1; TRBD1 is a possible D gene (5 bases). CDR1 is GTSNPN and CDR2 is SVGIG in the germline V gene (reference sequence). The CDR3 covers 13 residues. Trimming shortened V by 7 bases and J by 4 bases, and 16 bases separated the two germline ends.

The V call is TRBV5-1, the J call TRBJ1-2, with unresolved D. Trimming removed 0 bases from V and 5 bases from J, with 5 bases in between. Germline CDR1 reads SGHRS; CDR2 reads YFSETQ. CDR3 size: 12 residues. CDR3 nucleotide sequence: TGCGCCAGCAGCTTGGAACAATATGGCTACACCTTC. It is translated as CASSLEQYGYTF. Using reference TRBV5-1 and TRBJ1-2 for the parts outside the CDR3, the full variable domain is KAGVTQTPRYLIKTRGQQVTLSCSPISGHRSVSWYQQTPGQGLQFLFEYFSETQRNKGNFPGRFSGRQFSNSRSEMNVSTLELGDSALYLCASSLEQYGYTFGSGTRLTVV.

In this sample, this clone turned up a few times. The CDR3 DNA reads TGTGCCAGCAGCCTCCGGACAGGGGCCTACGAGCAGTACTTC. This translates into CASSLRTGAYEQYF. The chain employs TRBV13 and TRBJ2-7, with 9 bases fitting TRBD1. The J segment lost 2 bases and the V segment lost 5 bases, leaving 4 bases of the junction unmatched. The CDR3 is 14 residues long. Looked up from germline, CDR1 is PRHDT and CDR2 is FYEKMQ (reference sequence).

The V gene is TRBV29-1, the J gene TRBJ2-1, with TRBD2 identical over 10 bases. CDR3 size: 15 residues. After removal of 1 base from V and 6 bases from J, the junction contained 6 bases not matched to a gene. CDR1 is SQVTM, CDR2 ANQGSEA, per germline. The CDR3 region is CSVEGSSGSINEQFF. In nucleotides, the CDR3 is TGCAGCGTTGAAGGGTCTAGCGGGAGTATCAATGAGCAGTTCTTC.

The J gene is TRBJ2-5, the V gene TRBV30; D gene ambiguous. Trimming shortened V by 3 bases and J by 7 bases, and 15 bases separated the two germline ends. Per germline, CDR1 GTSNPN and CDR2 SVGIG (reference sequence). This CDR3 contains 13 residues. CDR3 in amino acids: CAWRTGVDWTQYF. The CDR3 region has the DNA TGTGCCTGGAGAACTGGAGTGGATTGGACCCAGTACTTC.

The V call is TRBV12-5, the J call TRBJ2-4; no firm D call. V was cut by 1 base and J by 12 bases, with 13 bases left in between. CDR1 and CDR2 from the germline V gene are LGHNT and FRNRAP. This CDR3 spans 13 amino acids. The CDR3 nucleotides read TGTGCTAGTGGTTTGGGGTCCGGTAGTGATCAGTACTTC. It specifies CASGLGSGSDQYF.

This chain uses TRBV15 with TRBJ1-4, with D possibly matching TRBD1 (6 bases). Germline V gives CDR1 LNHNV, CDR2 YYDKDF (reference sequence). The CDR3 consists of 14 residues. The germline V and J ends were trimmed by 4 bases and 8 bases, with 14 bases remaining between them. This CDR3 is CATSIEGQREKLFF. CDR3 nucleotide sequence: TGTGCCACCAGCATAGAGGGACAACGGGAAAAACTGTTTTTT.

This clone has only one observation. J is TRBJ1-6 and V is TRBV2; D is possibly TRBD1 (6 bases). Trimming cost V 6 bases and J 10 bases, with 16 bases left between them. CDR1 is SNHLY, CDR2 FYNNEI, per germline. The CDR3 is 14 amino acids. CDR3 region: CASRMGAFGSPLHF. The CDR3 DNA follows: TGTGCCAGCAGGATGGGGGCCTTTGGGTCACCCCTCCACTTT.